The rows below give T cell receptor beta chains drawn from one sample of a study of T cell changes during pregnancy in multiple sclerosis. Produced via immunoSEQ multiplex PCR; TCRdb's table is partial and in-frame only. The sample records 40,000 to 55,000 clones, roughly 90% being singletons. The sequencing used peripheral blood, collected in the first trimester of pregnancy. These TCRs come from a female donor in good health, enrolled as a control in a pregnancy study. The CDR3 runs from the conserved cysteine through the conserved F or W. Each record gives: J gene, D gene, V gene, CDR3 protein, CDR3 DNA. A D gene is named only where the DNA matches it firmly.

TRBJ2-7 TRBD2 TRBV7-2 CASSSLSTSRGEQYF TGTGCCAGCAGCTCCCTGTCGACTAGCCGGGGCGAGCAGTACTTC
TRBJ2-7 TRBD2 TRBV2 CASRTSGYEQYF TGTGCCAGCAGGACTAGCGGCTACGAGCAGTACTTC
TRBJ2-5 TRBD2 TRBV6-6 CASTASGRGETQYF TGTGCCAGCACCGCTAGCGGGAGGGGGGAGACCCAGTACTTC
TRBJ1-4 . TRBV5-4 CASSLSLSDEKLFF TGTGCCAGCAGCTTGTCGCTATCGGATGAAAAACTGTTTTTT
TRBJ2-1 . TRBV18 CASSPDGGSYNEQFF TGTGCCAGCTCACCCGACGGGGGCTCCTACAATGAGCAGTTCTTC
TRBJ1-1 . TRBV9 CASSVSTGDEAFF TGTGCCAGCAGCGTTTCTACAGGAGATGAAGCTTTCTTT
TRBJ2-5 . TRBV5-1 CASSLNRVETQYF TGCGCCAGCAGCTTAAACAGGGTCGAGACCCAGTACTTC
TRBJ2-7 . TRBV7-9 CASSLGSAGTYEQYF TGTGCCAGCAGCTTAGGATCGGCCGGGACCTACGAGCAGTACTTC
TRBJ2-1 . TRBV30 CAWRGGVSSYNEQFF TGTGCCTGGAGAGGGGGAGTCAGCTCCTACAATGAGCAGTTCTTC
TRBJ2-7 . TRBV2 CASTRLTPEQYF TGTGCCAGCACCAGACTAACTCCAGAGCAGTACTTC
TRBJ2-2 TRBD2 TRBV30 CAWGGGSYTGELFF TGTGCCTGGGGCGGCGGGAGCTACACCGGGGAGCTGTTTTTT
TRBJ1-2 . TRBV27 CASSFRQIKLGYTF TGTGCCAGCAGTTTCCGACAGATAAAGCTTGGCTACACCTTC
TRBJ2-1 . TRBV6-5 CASSYSTVKGFNEQFF TGTGCCAGCAGTTACTCGACAGTAAAGGGTTTCAATGAGCAGTTCTTC
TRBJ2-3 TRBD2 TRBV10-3 CAISESGGGGSTDTQYF TGTGCCATCAGTGAGTCAGGAGGCGGGGGGAGCACAGATACGCAGTATTTT